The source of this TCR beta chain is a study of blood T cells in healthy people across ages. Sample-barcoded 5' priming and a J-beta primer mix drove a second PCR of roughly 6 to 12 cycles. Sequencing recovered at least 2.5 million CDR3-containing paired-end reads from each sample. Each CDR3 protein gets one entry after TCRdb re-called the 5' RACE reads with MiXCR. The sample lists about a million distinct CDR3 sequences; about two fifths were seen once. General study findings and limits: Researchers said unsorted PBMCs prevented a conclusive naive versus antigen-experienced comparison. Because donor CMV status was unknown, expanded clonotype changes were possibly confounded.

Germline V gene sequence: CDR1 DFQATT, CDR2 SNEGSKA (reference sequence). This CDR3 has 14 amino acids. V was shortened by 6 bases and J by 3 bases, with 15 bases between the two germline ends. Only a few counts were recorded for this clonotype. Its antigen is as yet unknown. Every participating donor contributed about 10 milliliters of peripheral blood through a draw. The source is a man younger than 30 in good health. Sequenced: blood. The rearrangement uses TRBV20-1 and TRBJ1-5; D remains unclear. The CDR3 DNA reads TGCAGTGCGACGAGCGGGAGCCTCAATCAGCCCCAGCATTTT. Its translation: CSATSGSLNQPQHF.